One and the same sample provided the 5 T cell receptor beta chains below, sequenced in a study of T cell responses to AZD1222 COVID-19 vaccine. Method: immunoSEQ multiplex PCR; TCRdb's copy keeps in-frame clones and lacks some. The sample carries 130,000 to 150,000 clones, just over 90% recorded once. Source: peripheral blood, taken on day 0 of AZD1222 vaccination. Receptors were obtained from an adult in good health.

The chain couples TRBV5-1 to TRBJ1-6; 10 bases are a match to TRBD1. V gave up 4 bases and J gave up 8 bases; unmatched junction bases: 6. This CDR3 has 15 residues. From germline, CDR1 is SGHRS and CDR2 YFSETQ. The CDR3, as DNA: TGCGCCAGCAGCCGAGGCGGACAGGGGGATTCACCCCTCCACTTT. Translating gives CASSRGGQGDSPLHF.

The gene calls are TRBV6-5 and TRBJ1-2, with D tentatively TRBD1 (5 bases). The CDR3 length is 12 residues. Trimming left V 11 bases short and J 7 bases short, with 17 bases between. The germline V gene has CDR1 MNHEY and CDR2 SVGAGI. The CDR3 spells CASGGGTLGYTF. The CDR3 region has the DNA TGTGCCTCCGGCGGGGGTACCCTTGGCTACACCTTC.

The J gene is TRBJ2-4, the V gene TRBV12-3 or TRBV12-4, with D perhaps being TRBD1 or TRBD2 (6 bases each). Trimming removed 9 bases at V and 9 bases at J, with 12 bases between. The CDR3 covers 11 residues. The CDR3 nucleotides are TGTGCCAGTTTACAGGGAGGCATTCAGTACTTC. It is translated as CASLQGGIQYF.

This sequence joins TRBV3-1 (or the pseudogene TRBV3-2) and TRBJ2-1; 7 nucleotides align to TRBD2. Germline values: CDR1 LGHDT, CDR2 YNNKEL (reference sequence). This CDR3 comprises 16 residues. V shed 2 bases, J shed 0 bases, and the junction held 4 bases outside the gene matches. CDR3 DNA sequence: TGTGCCAGCAGCCAACTGCGCGGGAGCTCCTACAATGAGCAGTTCTTC. This codes for CASSQLRGSSYNEQFF.

This clone has a single count. The V call is TRBV5-6, the J call TRBJ1-5, with D hard to call. Germline CDR1 reads SGHDT; CDR2 reads YYEEEE. V dropped 1 base and J dropped 4 bases, with 9 bases sitting between them. There are 14 residues in the CDR3. The CDR3 region is CASSLNGPNQPQHF. The CDR3 bases are TGTGCCAGCAGCTTGAACGGCCCGAATCAGCCCCAGCATTTT.